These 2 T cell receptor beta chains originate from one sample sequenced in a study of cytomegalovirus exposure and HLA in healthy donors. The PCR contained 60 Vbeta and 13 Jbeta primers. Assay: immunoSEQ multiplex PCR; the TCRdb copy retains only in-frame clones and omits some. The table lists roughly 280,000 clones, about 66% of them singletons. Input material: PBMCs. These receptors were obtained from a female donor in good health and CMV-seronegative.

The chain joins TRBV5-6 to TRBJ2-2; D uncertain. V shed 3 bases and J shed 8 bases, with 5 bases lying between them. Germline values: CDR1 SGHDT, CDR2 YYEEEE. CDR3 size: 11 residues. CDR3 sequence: CASSSKGELFF. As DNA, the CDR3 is TGTGCCAGCAGCTCAAAAGGGGAGCTGTTTTTT.

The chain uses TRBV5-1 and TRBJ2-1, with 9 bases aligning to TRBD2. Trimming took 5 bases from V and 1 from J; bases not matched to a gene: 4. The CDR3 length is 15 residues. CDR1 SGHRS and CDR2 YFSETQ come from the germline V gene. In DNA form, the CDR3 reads TGCGCCAGCAGTTTGCTAGCGGGGTCCTACAATGAGCAGTTCTTC. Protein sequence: CASSLLAGSYNEQFF.